In this sample, the clone carrying this T cell receptor (beta chain) turned up many times. Its antigen is as yet unknown. Time point: blood at routine non-recurrence follow-up after resection. Germline V lookup: CDR1 MDHEN, CDR2 SYDVKM. V lost 5 bases and J lost 2, with 16 bases in between. There are 15 residues in the CDR3. This specimen comes from a study of spatial heterogeneity in lung cancer. Study at large: Available follow-up PBMC samples were sequenced, at a median of about two years post-resection. Every unique TCR and UMI combination, on average, appeared more than ten times in raw reads.

Notes on the study in general: Compared with follow-up, resection was when ubiquitous expanded tumor TCRs appeared in blood more.

TCRdb passed the 5' RACE reads through MiXCR, listing each CDR3 protein once. The sample consists of around 100,000 distinct CDR3 sequences, approximately 11% of them appearing once. The chain has TRBV28 and TRBJ2-7, with D perhaps TRBD2 (6 bases). The sequence was collected from a female donor with early-stage non-small cell lung cancer. The sequences come from PBMCs, collected at follow-up. CDR3 nucleotide sequence: TGTGCCAGCAGTATAGGGAGCGGGTTCCCCTACGAGCAGTACTTC. Its protein product is CASSIGSGFPYEQYF.